This T cell receptor beta chain was retrieved from a study of T-cell reconstitution after alpha-beta-depleted transplantation in children. Unique molecular identifiers tagged the TCRbeta library. TCRdb processed the PCR reads anew with MiXCR; each CDR3 protein has one entry. The sample yields about 360,000 distinct CDR3 sequences, 13% seen once. Many counts were recorded for this clonotype. The CDR3 length is 13 residues. Trimming cost V 5 bases and J 3 bases, with 10 bases left between them. V usage is TRBV12-3 or TRBV12-4 and J usage is TRBJ2-5; D unresolved. This TCR derives from a human donor who donated a stem cell graft to a child with Fanconi anemia. This material consisted of PBMCs, taken from the stem cell graft. The CDR3 DNA reads TGTGCCAGCAGTCTCCGACATGAAGAGACCCAGTACTTC. Its protein product is CASSLRHEETQYF.